The 8 T cell receptor beta chains presented below share a single source sample, sequenced in a study of graft-versus-host responses after intestinal transplantation. TCRdb's table, derived via immunoSEQ multiplex PCR, lists solely in-frame clones and lacks some. The profile shows roughly 40,000 clones, about 90% of them singletons. The sample here was PBMCs, taken around 43 weeks after intestinal transplant. The source of these receptors is a human patient who received an intestinal transplant, so some T cells may come from the graft donor.

V gene TRBV4-1 combines with J gene TRBJ2-7; 10 nucleotides line up with TRBD1. Trimming took 4 bases from V and 2 from J; bases not matched to a gene: 2. CDR1 MGHRA and CDR2 YSYEKL come from the germline V gene. CDR3 length: 14 residues. This CDR3 is CASSPGQGAYEQYF. The DNA for the CDR3 is TGCGCCAGCAGCCCCGGACAGGGGGCCTACGAGCAGTACTTC.

The gene calls are TRBV7-3 and TRBJ1-1, with TRBD1 matching 11 bases. The CDR3 contains 21 residues. V gave up 6 bases and J gave up 1 base; unmatched junction bases: 22. Germline-derived CDR1 and CDR2 are SGHTA and FQGTGA. CDR3 amino acids: CASSLPPPIWTGGARNTEAFF. Here the CDR3 DNA reads TGTGCCAGCAGTCTTCCCCCGCCGATATGGACAGGGGGCGCCAGGAACACTGAAGCTTTCTTT. Filled out from reference TRBV7-3 and TRBJ1-1, the complete variable domain reads GAGVSQTPSNKVTEKGKYVELRCDPISGHTALYWYRQSLGQGPEFLIYFQGTGAADDSGLPNDRFFAVRPEGSVSTLKIQRTERGDSAVYLCASSLPPPIWTGGARNTEAFFGQGTRLTVV.

The chain recombines TRBV6-5 with TRBJ1-4; D uncertain. Looked up from germline, CDR1 is MNHEY and CDR2 is SVGAGI. The V end was cut by 0 bases, the J end by 5 bases, with 10 bases between. CDR3 length: 15 residues. This CDR3 is CASSYSGMVNEKLFF. In DNA form, the CDR3 reads TGTGCCAGCAGTTACTCAGGGATGGTGAATGAAAAACTGTTTTTT.

The chain links TRBV28 to TRBJ2-3; D may be TRBD1 (6 bases). Germline V gives CDR1 MDHEN, CDR2 SYDVKM. The V end lost 1 base, the J end lost 0 bases, and 8 bases lay between the germline ends. The CDR3 contains 15 residues. The CDR3 is CASSLYDRSTDTQYF. DNA for the CDR3: TGTGCCAGCAGTTTATACGACAGGAGCACAGATACGCAGTATTTT.

There are a few counts of this clone. V and J are TRBV6-1 and TRBJ2-5; a possible D gene is TRBD2 (5 bases). Trimming cost V 4 bases and J 11 bases, with 23 bases left between them. From germline, CDR1 is MNHNS and CDR2 SASEGT. The CDR3 is 15 residues long. For the CDR3, the DNA is TGTGCCAGCAGTGGGGCGGGCCCGGGGATTGGGGAGCAGTACTTC. Protein: CASSGAGPGIGEQYF.

The chain links TRBV5-1 to TRBJ2-1; 7 bases match TRBD2. The ends lost 7 bases at V and 0 bases at J; junction bases unmatched: 7. This CDR3 is 15 amino acids long. Looked up from germline, CDR1 is SGHRS and CDR2 is YFSETQ. The CDR3 sequence is CASGGLAGSYNEQFF. The DNA of the CDR3 is TGCGCCAGCGGGGGGTTAGCGGGCTCCTACAATGAGCAGTTCTTC.

In this sample, this clone turned up once. CDR3 amino acids: CASSLPVRGIGTEAFF. The CDR3 region has the DNA TGTGCCAGCAGCTTGCCGGTGAGGGGGATCGGCACTGAAGCTTTCTTT. The chain carries TRBV5-6 and TRBJ1-1; TRBD1 is a possible D gene (6 bases). Trimming removed 1 base at V and 4 bases at J, with 17 bases between. CDR1 is SGHDT and CDR2 is YYEEEE in the germline V gene. The CDR3 has 16 amino acids.

This sequence joins TRBV19 and TRBJ2-1, with no clear D. Trimming removed 3 bases at V and 0 bases at J, with 9 bases between. The CDR3 sequence is 15 residues long. Germline V gene lookup returns CDR1 LNHDA and CDR2 SQIVND (reference sequence). Written as DNA, the CDR3 is TGTGCCAGTAGTATCTCCGGTGGCTCCTACAATGAGCAGTTCTTC. It encodes CASSISGGSYNEQFF.